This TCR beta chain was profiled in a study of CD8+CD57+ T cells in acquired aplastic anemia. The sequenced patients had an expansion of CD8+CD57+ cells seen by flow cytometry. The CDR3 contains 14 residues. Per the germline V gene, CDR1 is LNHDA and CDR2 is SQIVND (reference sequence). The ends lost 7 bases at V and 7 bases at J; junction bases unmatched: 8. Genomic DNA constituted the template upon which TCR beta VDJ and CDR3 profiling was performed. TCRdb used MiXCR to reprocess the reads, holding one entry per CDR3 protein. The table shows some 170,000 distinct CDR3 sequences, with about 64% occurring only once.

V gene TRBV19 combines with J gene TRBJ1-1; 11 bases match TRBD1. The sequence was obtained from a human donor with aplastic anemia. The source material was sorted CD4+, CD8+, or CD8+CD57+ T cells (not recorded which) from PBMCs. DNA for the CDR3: TGTGCCAGTAAGGGGACAGGGGGGATTAGTGAAGCTTTCTTT. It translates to CASKGTGGISEAFF.